One and the same sample provided the 26 T cell receptor beta chains below, sequenced in a study of tumor and adjacent non-tumor tissue in lung cancer. TCRbeta libraries were built with three rounds of nested PCR, modified from ARM-PCR. MiXCR, applied by TCRdb to the multiplex PCR reads, yields one record per CDR3 protein. The top ten clones hold 13% of a sample with 120,000 or so distinct CDR3 sequences, approximately 71% of them seen once. No cell sorting was done before RNA was extracted from the tissue. The material sequenced was lung tumor tissue. These receptors were collected from a man aged 25-40 years with non-small cell lung cancer.

As for this clonotype: One junction end disagrees with the germline gene, perhaps due to a read error. The J gene is TRBJ2-2, the V gene TRBV6-4; D not resolved. The CDR3 has 14 residues. The germline CDR1 and CDR2 sequences are MRHNA and SNTAGT. This CDR3 reads CASSDSTNTGELFF. The DNA of the CDR3 is TGTGCCAGCAGTGACTCGACGAACACGGGGGAGCTGTTTTTT.

On this clonotype: One base away lies a much larger clone, so this may be a sequencing read error. The chain links TRBV12-3 or TRBV12-4 to TRBJ1-1; a weak D match, TRBD1 (6 bases). The CDR3 totals 13 residues. The CDR3 loop reads CASRETGNTETFF. The CDR3 DNA sequence: TGTGCCAGCAGGGAAACAGGGAACACTGAAACTTTCTTT.

This clonotype was counted at least ten times. The chain recombines TRBV20-1 with TRBJ2-1, with D possibly being TRBD1 (8 bases). Germline V gene data show CDR1 as DFQATT and CDR2 as SNEGSKA (reference sequence). The CDR3 consists of 14 residues. V was cut by 6 bases and J by 9 bases, with 21 bases left in between. CDR3 amino acids: CSARPNTGGVEQFF. The CDR3 nucleotides read TGCAGTGCCAGACCTAATACAGGGGGGGTTGAGCAGTTCTTC.

As regards this clonotype: Germline is not matched at one junction end, which may reflect a read error. The genes are TRBV20-1 and TRBJ2-1; TRBD1 or TRBD2 may be the D gene (6 bases each). Germline CDR1 is DFQATT and CDR2 is SNEGSKA (reference sequence). CDR3 length: 15 residues. CDR3 sequence (DNA): TGCAGTGCTAGTCTACTAGGGGGGAACTACAATGAGCAGCTCTTC. The encoded protein is CSASLLGGNYNEQLF.

The chain couples TRBV20-1 to TRBJ2-1, with D hard to call. The V gene lost 4 bases and the J gene lost 1 base, with 11 bases spanning the gap. The CDR3 is 14 residues long. CDR1 and CDR2 (germline): DFQATT, SNEGSKA (reference sequence). The CDR3 DNA reads TGCAGTGCTAATGTATTCGCGTCCTACAATGAGCAGTTCTTC. Translation: CSANVFASYNEQFF.

On this clonotype: Germline and junction disagree at one end, which may indicate a read error. This chain's CDR3 is CASSLVLGVKTEAFF. The CDR3 DNA reads TGTGCCAGCAGCTTAGTATTGGGCGTGAAAACTGAAGCTTTCTTT. The V call is TRBV11-2, the J call TRBJ1-1; D uncertain. The V gene's germline CDR1 is SGHAT and CDR2 FQNNGV. CDR3 length: 15 amino acids.

A word on this clonotype: At one end the junction does not follow the germline gene, possibly because of a read error. V usage is TRBV11-1 and J usage is TRBJ1-1; D perhaps matches TRBD1 (5 bases). Germline loops: CDR1 SGHAT, CDR2 FQDESV (reference sequence). This CDR3 is 16 amino acids long. CDR3 DNA: TGTGCCAGTAGCTTCTCGAGACAGCCGATGAACACTGAAGCTTCCTTT. It translates to CASSFSRQPMNTEASF.

About this clonotype itself: A read error is possible here, since a much larger clone lies one base away. V is TRBV20-1 and J is TRBJ2-5; D may be TRBD1 (6 bases). Germline V gene lookup returns CDR1 DFQATT and CDR2 SNEGSKA (reference sequence). The CDR3 consists of 12 residues. The CDR3 nucleotides read TGCGGTGCTAGGACAGACCAAGAGACCCAGTACTTC. It translates to CGARTDQETQYF.

On this clonotype itself: This may come from a read error, since a much larger clone is one base off. Written as DNA, the CDR3 is TGCAGTGGTAGCCCTTTTGGACGCACAGATACGCAGTATTTT. Translated: CSGSPFGRTDTQYF. This rearrangement joins TRBV20-1 to TRBJ2-3; D unclear. The CDR3 consists of 14 residues. With 7 bases removed from V and 1 base from J, the gap between germline ends came to 15 bases. CDR1 and CDR2 from the germline V gene are DFQATT and SNEGSKA (reference sequence).

Note on this clonotype: A much larger clone sits a single nucleotide away, making a read error possible. As the CDR3 is not closed by the conserved phenylalanine or tryptophan, this likely results from a read error. This chain connects TRBV29-1 to TRBJ1-1, with a possible D match to TRBD1 (5 bases). Between the trimmed V and J ends, which lost 6 bases and 1 base, there was a span of 6 bases. Germline V gene sequence: CDR1 SQVTM, CDR2 ANQGSEA. CDR3 size: 11 residues. This CDR3 reads CSVTGNTEAFL. CDR3 DNA sequence: TGCAGCGTAACAGGGAACACTGAAGCTTTCCTT.

To note about this clonotype: The junction and the germline gene differ at one end; a read error may be behind it. The gene calls are TRBV6-1 and TRBJ1-5; the D is unclear. The germline V gene has CDR1 MNHNS and CDR2 SASEGT. The CDR3 runs 13 residues. The CDR3 reads CASNENVNQPQHF. Here the CDR3 DNA reads TGTGCCAGCAATGAAAACGTTAATCAGCCCCAGCATTTT.

V gene TRBV12-3 or TRBV12-4 combines with J gene TRBJ1-6; D is unresolved. Deletions cut 5 bases from V and 7 bases from J, with 15 bases between. The CDR3 covers 15 residues. CDR3 protein: CASSTRERVNSPLHF. The CDR3, as DNA: TGTGCCAGCAGTACGAGGGAGAGGGTAAATTCACCCCTCCACTTT.

The table lists this clonotype with many counts. This sequence joins TRBV6-5 and TRBJ2-7; 10 bases line up with TRBD1. Trimming cost V 6 bases and J 6 bases; bases outside gene matches: 8. CDR3 length: 14 amino acids. Germline CDR1 MNHEY, CDR2 SVGAGI. The CDR3 is CASRPTGGLGEQYF. The CDR3 DNA reads as TGTGCCAGCAGGCCGACAGGGGGCTTGGGCGAGCAGTACTTC.

The gene calls are TRBV29-1 and TRBJ2-1; no definite D call. This CDR3 is built from 10 residues. V lost 7 bases, J lost 16 bases, and 17 bases lay in between. CDR1 SQVTM and CDR2 ANQGSEA come from the germline V gene. CDR3 sequence: CSAGHNVHFF. Written as DNA, the CDR3 is TGCAGCGCGGGCCACAATGTGCACTTCTTC.

Comments on this clonotype: At one of its ends the junction is not consistent with the germline gene, which may arise from a read error. The chain joins TRBV29-1 to TRBJ1-2; perhaps TRBD1 as D (6 bases). The germline gives CDR1 SQVTM, CDR2 ANQGSEA. The CDR3 sequence is 13 residues long. As DNA, the CDR3 is TGTAGCAATTCGGACAGTCGGGTGTATGACTACACCTTC. This sequence encodes CSNSDSRVYDYTF.

About this clonotype: At one boundary the junction diverges from the germline segment, which might be a read error. The chain recombines TRBV12-3 or TRBV12-4 with TRBJ1-1; D perhaps matches TRBD1 (6 bases). This CDR3 is built from 13 residues. The CDR3 DNA follows: TGTGCTAGCAGCCGGACAAGGGGGGCTGAAGCTTTCTTT. Its translation is CASSRTRGAEAFF.

As regards this clonotype: The CDR3 carries no conserved terminal phenylalanine or tryptophan, so it likely arises from a read error. The chain couples TRBV6-5 to TRBJ2-7; unclear D gene. Germline lookup yields CDR1 MNHEY and CDR2 SVGAGI. Trimming stripped 0 bases from V and 0 bases from J, with 6 bases between. The CDR3 consists of 14 residues. CDR3 sequence: CASSYSRDSYEQYY. In DNA form, the CDR3 reads TGTGCCAGCAGTTACTCTAGAGACTCCTACGAGCAGTACTAC.

Regarding this clonotype: A read error may produce the germline difference seen at one junction end. The chain recombines TRBV6-2 or TRBV6-3 with TRBJ2-7; weak D call: TRBD2 (5 bases). Germline V lookup: CDR1 MNHEY, CDR2 SVGEGT. There are 11 residues in the CDR3. The CDR3 DNA reads as TGTGCCAGCCCAGTGGGGAGCGAGCAGTGCTTC. Its translation is CASPVGSEQCF.

J is TRBJ2-3 and V is TRBV12-3 or TRBV12-4; perhaps TRBD1 as D (5 bases). Judging by the DNA end, TRBJ1-5 fits better; the J call may be wrong. CDR3 length equals 16 residues. The CDR3 DNA follows: TGTGCCATTAGATTGGGGCAAGCGGGAGCTTCAGATATGCAGCATTTT. Translating it yields CAIRLGQAGASDMQHF.

A word on this clonotype: Germline and junction disagree at one end, which may indicate a read error. The genes are TRBV20-1 and TRBJ2-1; 7 nucleotides match TRBD1. The CDR3 is 14 residues long. The germline V gene has CDR1 DFQATT and CDR2 SNEGSKA (reference sequence). The CDR3 coding sequence is TGCAGTCCTGCCCCGGGACAGACCTACAATGAGCTGTTCTTC. It yields the protein CSPAPGQTYNELFF.

Remarks on this clonotype: A much larger clone differs from this one at a single base, so this may be a read error. The chain joins TRBV6-5 to TRBJ2-1, with 7 positions matching TRBD2. The CDR3 has 14 amino acids. From germline, CDR1 is MNHEY and CDR2 SVGAGI. DNA of the CDR3: TGTGTCAGCAGTTACCCCGGGAGGACCAATGAGCAGTTCTTC. As protein: CVSSYPGRTNEQFF.

This clonotype appeared a few times. This chain connects TRBV4-1 to TRBJ1-4; D is undetermined. Germline CDR1 reads MGHRA; CDR2 reads YSYEKL. CDR3 length: 14 residues. The ends were cut back, 5 bases at V and 4 bases at J, with 11 bases in the middle. The CDR3 protein is CASSFRSRNEKLFF. Written as DNA, the CDR3 is TGCGCCAGCAGCTTCCGGAGCCGTAATGAAAAACTGTTTTTT.

This clonotype occurred a few times. V gene TRBV7-3 combines with J gene TRBJ1-2; D remains unclear. The CDR3 sequence is 13 residues long. Germline V CDR1 and CDR2: SGHTA, FQGTGA. Trimming left V 2 bases short and J 4 bases short, with 8 bases between. In DNA, the CDR3 is TGTGCCAGCAGCTTACTTCACGGCTATGGCTACACCTTC. Its translation: CASSLLHGYGYTF.

Concerning this clonotype itself: Germline and junction disagree at one end, which may indicate a read error. The genes are TRBV11-2 and TRBJ2-7; D perhaps matches TRBD1 (6 bases). CDR3 length: 13 residues. Germline CDR1 SGHAT, CDR2 FQNNGV. The CDR3 DNA reads TGCGCCAGCAACTTGACAGGCCGAGGCGAACAGTACTTC. It is translated as CASNLTGRGEQYF.

Points on this clonotype: This may stem from a read error, because a much larger clone lies one nucleotide away. Since no conserved phenylalanine or tryptophan closes the CDR3, a read error is the likely cause. The chain is built from TRBV5-6 and TRBJ2-4; D may be TRBD1 (5 bases). CDR1 is SGHDT, CDR2 YYEEEE, per germline. V lost 6 bases, J lost 2 bases, and 12 bases lay in between. This CDR3 has 14 residues. CDR3: CASKGAMTKNIQYL. The CDR3 bases are TGTGCCAGCAAAGGGGCAATGACCAAAAACATTCAGTACTTA.

There are a few counts of this clonotype. The rearrangement links TRBV4-1 to TRBJ2-1; 7 bases fit TRBD1. The germline V gene encodes CDR1 MGHRA and CDR2 YSYEKL. CDR3 length equals 16 residues. After removal of 4 bases from V and 5 bases from J, the junction contained 11 bases not matched to a gene. The CDR3 nucleotides read TGCGCCAGCAGCCCCGTTCAGGGGGACCCCCACAATGAGCAGTTCTTC. Amino acids: CASSPVQGDPHNEQFF.